The 18 T cell receptor beta chains reported below all come from one sample, sequenced in a study of shared clonotypes between healthy human individuals. Naive CD8 cells lacked CD45RO, underwent positive selection for CCR7 and left out terminally differentiated effector memory CD45RA+ cells. The method was immunoSEQ multiplex PCR; TCRdb's version includes in-frame clones alone and lacks a portion of them. The table lists around 2,100,000 clones, about 94% of them singletons. The specimen was naive CD8+ T cells sorted from blood. The receptors here all came from a young man in good health.

The V and J genes are TRBV11-2 and TRBJ1-2; no clear D gene. The germline gives CDR1 SGHAT, CDR2 FQNNGV. The CDR3 is 14 amino acids. V lost 5 bases, J lost 1 base, and 11 bases lay in between. As DNA, the CDR3 is TGTGCCAGCAGCACCACCCCGGTTAACTATGGCTACACCTTC. Its protein product is CASSTTPVNYGYTF.

The rearrangement links TRBV5-6 to TRBJ2-7, with TRBD1 as a possible D gene (7 bases). CDR1 is SGHDT and CDR2 is YYEEEE in the germline V gene. The V end was cut by 4 bases, the J end by 2 bases, with 13 bases between. CDR3 length equals 14 residues. As DNA, the CDR3 is TGTGCCAGCAGCGGCGGGACAGCGACCTACGAGCAGTACTTC. Amino acids: CASSGGTATYEQYF.

V is TRBV6-1 and J is TRBJ2-7; TRBD1 might be the D (5 bases). V gave up 1 base and J gave up 2 bases, with 9 bases separating them. Per the germline V gene, CDR1 is MNHNS and CDR2 is SASEGT. The CDR3 length is 14 residues. The CDR3 sequence is CASSEVGAPYEQYF. DNA of the CDR3: TGTGCCAGCAGTGAAGTTGGGGCCCCCTACGAGCAGTACTTC.

CDR3 DNA sequence: TGTGCCAGCAGCTCGTCGACTGGCACCGGGGAGCTGTTTTTT. Protein sequence: CASSSSTGTGELFF. The V call is TRBV5-4, the J call TRBJ2-2; D call uncertain. The germline V and J ends were trimmed by 3 bases and 4 bases, with 10 bases remaining between them. There are 14 residues in the CDR3. Germline lookup yields CDR1 SGHNT and CDR2 YYREEE (reference sequence).

V usage is TRBV10-2 and J usage is TRBJ1-5, with D hard to call. CDR1 WSHSY and CDR2 SAAADI come from the germline V gene. Trimming cost V 3 bases and J 2 bases, with 14 bases left between them. CDR3 length: 16 amino acids. This chain's CDR3 is CASSEEVLYGNQPQHF. CDR3 coding DNA: TGCGCCAGCAGTGAAGAAGTCTTATACGGCAATCAGCCCCAGCATTTT.

The chain recombines TRBV28 with TRBJ1-2; 7 bases map to TRBD1. The CDR3 is 14 residues long. V dropped 3 bases and J dropped 6; count of bases not matched to a gene: 7. Germline V gives CDR1 MDHEN, CDR2 SYDVKM. The CDR3 region has the DNA TGTGCCAGCAGTTTTCCGTCTACAGGGGATGGCTACACCTTC. Amino acid sequence: CASSFPSTGDGYTF.

The genes are TRBV7-9 and TRBJ2-1, with TRBD2 identical over 10 bases. Germline V gene sequence: CDR1 SEHNR, CDR2 FQNEAQ (reference sequence). Losses at the gene ends were 7 bases for V and 7 bases for J; bases not matched to a gene: 7. CDR3 length equals 14 residues. In DNA, the CDR3 is TGTGCCAGCACCCCCGGACTAGCGGCGAATGAGCAGTTCTTC. Translating it yields CASTPGLAANEQFF.

The chain joins TRBV5-1 to TRBJ1-2; TRBD1 might be the D (6 bases). V was clipped by 1 base and J by 4 bases, with 8 bases between them. Germline V CDR1 and CDR2: SGHRS, YFSETQ. The CDR3 totals 13 residues. CDR3 sequence: CASSLLQGYGYTF. CDR3 nucleotides: TGCGCCAGCAGCTTGTTACAGGGCTATGGCTACACCTTC.

Here the CDR3 reads CASSTQGQGENTEAFF. CDR3 in DNA: TGTGCCAGCAGTACCCAGGGACAGGGGGAGAACACTGAAGCTTTCTTT. This sequence joins TRBV27 and TRBJ1-1, with 11 positions matching TRBD1. J gave up 1 base and V 5 bases, and 6 bases lay outside the gene matches. Germline V lookup: CDR1 MNHEY, CDR2 SMNVEV (reference sequence). The CDR3 extends over 16 amino acids.

The chain employs TRBV27 and TRBJ2-2, with D perhaps TRBD1 (5 bases). Germline V gives CDR1 MNHEY, CDR2 SMNVEV (reference sequence). The ends were cut back, 5 bases at V and 4 bases at J, with 20 bases in the middle. The CDR3 covers 17 residues. In nucleotides, the CDR3 is TGTGCCAGCAGTGCCAAAGACAGTTTCAAAGTCACCGGGGAGCTGTTTTTT. Amino acid sequence: CASSAKDSFKVTGELFF.

For this clone: Within the sample, other DNA sequences also encode this same CDR3. The rearrangement uses TRBV28 and TRBJ1-5; the D is unclear. This CDR3 is built from 13 residues. V was shortened by 3 bases and J by 3 bases, with 6 bases between the two germline ends. Germline assignment: CDR1 MDHEN and CDR2 SYDVKM. CDR3 in DNA: TGTGCCAGCAGTTTTGGTTTCAATCAGCCCCAGCATTTT. Amino acids: CASSFGFNQPQHF.

The chain employs TRBV7-2 and TRBJ2-7, with a possible D match to TRBD1 (5 bases). V lost 5 bases, J lost 3 bases, and 23 bases lay in between. The CDR3 is 17 residues long. In germline, CDR1 is SGHTA, CDR2 FQGNSA. The CDR3 loop reads CASSETGHPLLGYEQYF. The CDR3 DNA sequence: TGTGCCAGCAGCGAAACCGGACACCCTCTCTTAGGCTACGAGCAGTACTTC. Full variable domain (outside the CDR3, taken from reference TRBV7-2 and TRBJ2-7): GAGVSQSPSNKVTEKGKDVELRCDPISGHTALYWYRQSLGQGLEFLIYFQGNSAPDKSGLPSDRFSAERTGGSVSTLTIQRTQQEDSAVYLCASSETGHPLLGYEQYFGPGTRLTVT.

The V call is TRBV5-6, the J call TRBJ2-1, with D unresolved. V shed 5 bases and J shed 0 bases, with 9 bases lying between them. This CDR3 spans 14 amino acids. Germline values: CDR1 SGHDT, CDR2 YYEEEE. CDR3 region: CASSSQSSYNEQFF. As DNA, the CDR3 is TGTGCCAGCAGTTCACAGAGCTCCTACAATGAGCAGTTCTTC.

The chain employs TRBV28 and TRBJ1-1, with D possibly TRBD1 on 6 matching bases. V lost 8 bases, J lost 9 bases, and 19 bases lay in between. The CDR3 runs to 13 residues. CDR1 is MDHEN, CDR2 SYDVKM, per germline. CDR3 bases: TGTGCCAGCGGCTCCCAGGGGCGTAAGAAAGCTTTCTTT. This encodes CASGSQGRKKAFF.

The J gene is TRBJ2-7, the V gene TRBV28, with a tentative D call TRBD2 (6 bases). The CDR3 contains 14 residues. The ends were cut back, 3 bases at V and 5 bases at J, with 14 bases in the middle. CDR1 and CDR2 (germline): MDHEN, SYDVKM. The CDR3 DNA follows: TGTGCCAGCAGTTTGGTCGGAGGGGACCACGAGCAGTACTTC. Translating gives CASSLVGGDHEQYF.

CDR3 amino acids: CASSQRQRDEKLFF. CDR3 in DNA: TGCGCCAGCAGCCAGAGACAGCGTGATGAAAAACTGTTTTTT. The chain links TRBV4-1 to TRBJ1-4, with a possible D match to TRBD1 (5 bases). This CDR3 is built from 14 residues. CDR1 and CDR2 from the germline V gene are MGHRA and YSYEKL. Trimming cost V 3 bases and J 6 bases, with 11 bases left between them.

V usage is TRBV13 and J usage is TRBJ2-3; no firm D call. Germline V gene sequence: CDR1 PRHDT, CDR2 FYEKMQ (reference sequence). This CDR3 is 12 amino acids long. Trimming shortened V by 3 bases and J by 8 bases, and 9 bases separated the two germline ends. Written as DNA, the CDR3 is TGTGCCAGCAGCTTGGCCCCGGGTACGCAGTATTTT. It is translated as CASSLAPGTQYF.

V usage is TRBV7-6 and J usage is TRBJ2-7; no reliable D call. From germline, CDR1 is SGHVS and CDR2 FNYEAQ. The CDR3 totals 14 residues. The ends were cut back, 2 bases at V and 3 bases at J, with 11 bases in the middle. CDR3 DNA: TGTGCCAGCAGCTTACGCCAGGCCAACTACGAGCAGTACTTC. This translates into CASSLRQANYEQYF.